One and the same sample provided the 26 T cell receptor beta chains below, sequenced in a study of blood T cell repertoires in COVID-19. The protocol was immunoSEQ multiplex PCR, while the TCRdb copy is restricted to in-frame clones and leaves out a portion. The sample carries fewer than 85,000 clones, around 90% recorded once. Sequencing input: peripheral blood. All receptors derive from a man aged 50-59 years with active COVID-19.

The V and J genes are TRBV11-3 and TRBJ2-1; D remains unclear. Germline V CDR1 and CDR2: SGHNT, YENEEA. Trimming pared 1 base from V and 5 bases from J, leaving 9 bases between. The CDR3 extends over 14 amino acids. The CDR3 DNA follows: TGTGCCAGCAGCTTAGTTTCGACAAACAATGAGCAGTTCTTC. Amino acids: CASSLVSTNNEQFF.

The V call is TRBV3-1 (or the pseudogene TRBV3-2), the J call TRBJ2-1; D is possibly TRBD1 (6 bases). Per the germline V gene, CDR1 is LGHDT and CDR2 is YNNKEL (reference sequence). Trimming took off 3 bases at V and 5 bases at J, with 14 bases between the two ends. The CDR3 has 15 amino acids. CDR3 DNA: TGTGCCAGCAGCCAGATGACAGGTCGGCACAATGAGCAGTTCTTC. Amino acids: CASSQMTGRHNEQFF.

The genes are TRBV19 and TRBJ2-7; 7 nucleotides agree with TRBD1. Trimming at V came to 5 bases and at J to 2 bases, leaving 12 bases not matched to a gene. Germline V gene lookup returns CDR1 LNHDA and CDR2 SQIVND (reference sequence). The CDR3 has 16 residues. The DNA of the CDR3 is TGTGCCAGTAGTTCCAAGGGGACAGACCTAACCTACGAGCAGTACTTC. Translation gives CASSSKGTDLTYEQYF.

CDR3 amino acids: CASSLQGAPSGANVLTF. For the CDR3, the DNA is TGTGCCAGCAGCTTACAGGGGGCGCCCTCTGGGGCCAACGTCCTGACTTTC. This chain joins TRBV7-9 and TRBJ2-6; 8 bases match TRBD1. Trimming at V came to 2 bases and at J to 0 bases, leaving 3 bases not matched to a gene. Germline loops: CDR1 SEHNR, CDR2 FQNEAQ (reference sequence). There are 17 residues in the CDR3. Using reference TRBV7-9 and TRBJ2-6 for the parts outside the CDR3, the full variable domain is DTGVSQNPRHKITKRGQNVTFRCDPISEHNRLYWYRQTLGQGPEFLTYFQNEAQLEKSRLLSDRFSAERPKGSFSTLEIQRTEQGDSAMYLCASSLQGAPSGANVLTFGAGSRLTVL.

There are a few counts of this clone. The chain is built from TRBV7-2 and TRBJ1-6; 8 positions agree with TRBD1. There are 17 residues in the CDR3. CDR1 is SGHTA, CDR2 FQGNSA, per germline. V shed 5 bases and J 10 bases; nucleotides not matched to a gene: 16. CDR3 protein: CASSPSGGAYVHSPLHF. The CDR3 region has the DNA TGTGCCAGCAGCCCTTCAGGGGGCGCTTATGTTCACTCACCCCTCCACTTT.

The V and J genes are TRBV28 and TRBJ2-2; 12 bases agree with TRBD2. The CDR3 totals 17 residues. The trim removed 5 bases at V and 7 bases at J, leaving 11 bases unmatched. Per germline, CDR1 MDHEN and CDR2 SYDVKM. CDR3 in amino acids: CASSTNLAGGLDGELFF. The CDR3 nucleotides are TGTGCCAGCAGTACCAACCTAGCGGGGGGGCTCGACGGGGAGCTGTTTTTT.

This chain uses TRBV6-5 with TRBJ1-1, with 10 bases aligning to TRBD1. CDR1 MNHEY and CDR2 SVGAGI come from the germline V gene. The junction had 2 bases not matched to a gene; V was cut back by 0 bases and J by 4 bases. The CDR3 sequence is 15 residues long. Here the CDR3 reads CASSYSGQGSTEAFF. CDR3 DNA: TGTGCCAGCAGTTACTCGGGACAGGGGTCCACTGAAGCTTTCTTT.

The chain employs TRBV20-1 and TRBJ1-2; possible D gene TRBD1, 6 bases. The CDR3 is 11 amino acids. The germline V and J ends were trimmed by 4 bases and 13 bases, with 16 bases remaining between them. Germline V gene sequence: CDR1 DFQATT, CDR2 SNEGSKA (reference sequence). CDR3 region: CSATRQDSRTF. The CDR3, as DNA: TGCAGTGCTACTCGACAGGATTCTCGCACCTTC.

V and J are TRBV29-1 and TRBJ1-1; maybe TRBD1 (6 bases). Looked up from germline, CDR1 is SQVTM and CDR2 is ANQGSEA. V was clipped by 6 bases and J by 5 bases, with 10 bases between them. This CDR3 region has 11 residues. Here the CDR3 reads CSVTRGTEAFF. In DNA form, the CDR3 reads TGCAGCGTGACGAGGGGGACTGAAGCTTTCTTT.

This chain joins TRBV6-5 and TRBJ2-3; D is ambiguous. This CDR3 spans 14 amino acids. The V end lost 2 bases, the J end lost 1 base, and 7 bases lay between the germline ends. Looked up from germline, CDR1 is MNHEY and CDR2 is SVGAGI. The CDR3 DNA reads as TGTGCCAGCAGTTACGCGGTAGGCACAGATACGCAGTATTTT. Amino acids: CASSYAVGTDTQYF.

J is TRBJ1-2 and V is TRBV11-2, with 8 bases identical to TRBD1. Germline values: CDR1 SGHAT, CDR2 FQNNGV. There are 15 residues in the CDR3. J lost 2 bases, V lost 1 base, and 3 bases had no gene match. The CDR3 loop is CASSLGDRRNYGYTF. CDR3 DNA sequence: TGTGCCAGCAGCTTAGGGGACAGGAGAAACTATGGCTACACCTTC.

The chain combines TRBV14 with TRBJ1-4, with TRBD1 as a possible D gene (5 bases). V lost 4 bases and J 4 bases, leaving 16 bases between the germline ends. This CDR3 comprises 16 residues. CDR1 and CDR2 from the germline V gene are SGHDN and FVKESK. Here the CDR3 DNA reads TGTGCCAGCAGCCCCCGTCGGGGGGGTATTAATGAAAAACTGTTTTTT. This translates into CASSPRRGGINEKLFF.

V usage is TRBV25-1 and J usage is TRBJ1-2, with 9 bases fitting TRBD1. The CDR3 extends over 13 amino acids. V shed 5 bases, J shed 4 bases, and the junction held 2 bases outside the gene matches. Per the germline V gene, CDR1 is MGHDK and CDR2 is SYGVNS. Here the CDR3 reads CASSWGQGYGYTF. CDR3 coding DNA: TGTGCCAGCAGTTGGGGACAGGGCTATGGCTACACCTTC.

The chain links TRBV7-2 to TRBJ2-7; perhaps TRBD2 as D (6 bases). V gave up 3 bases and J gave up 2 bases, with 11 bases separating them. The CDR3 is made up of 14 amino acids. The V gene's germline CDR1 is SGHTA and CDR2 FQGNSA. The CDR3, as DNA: TGTGCCAGCAGCTTGAGTGGCGGGGCCTACGAGCAGTACTTC. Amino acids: CASSLSGGAYEQYF.

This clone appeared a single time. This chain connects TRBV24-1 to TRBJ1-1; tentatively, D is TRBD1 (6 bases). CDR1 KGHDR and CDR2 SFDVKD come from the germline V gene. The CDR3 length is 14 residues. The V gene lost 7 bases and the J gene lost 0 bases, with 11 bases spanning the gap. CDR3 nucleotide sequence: TGTGCCACCAGATCACGGGACATGAACACTGAAGCTTTCTTT. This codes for CATRSRDMNTEAFF.

For the CDR3, the DNA is TGTGCCATCAGTGAGTCGACAGGGTTGGATGGCTACACCTTC. Translation gives CAISESTGLDGYTF. The genes are TRBV10-3 and TRBJ1-2; 7 bases map to TRBD1. The CDR3 has 14 residues. Germline lookup yields CDR1 ENHRY and CDR2 SYGVKD. The J segment lost 6 bases and the V segment lost 0 bases, leaving 4 bases of the junction unmatched.

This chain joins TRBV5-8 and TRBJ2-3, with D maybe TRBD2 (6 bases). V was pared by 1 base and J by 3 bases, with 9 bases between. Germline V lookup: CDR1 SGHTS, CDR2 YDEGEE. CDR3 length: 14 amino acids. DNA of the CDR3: TGTGCCAGCAGCTTGCGGGGAGGAACAGATACGCAGTATTTT. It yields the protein CASSLRGGTDTQYF.

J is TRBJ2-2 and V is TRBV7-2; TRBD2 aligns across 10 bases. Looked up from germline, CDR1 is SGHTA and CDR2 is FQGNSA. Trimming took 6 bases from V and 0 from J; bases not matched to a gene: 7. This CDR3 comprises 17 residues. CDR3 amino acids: CASSRRLAGSNTGELFF. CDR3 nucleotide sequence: TGTGCCAGCAGTCGGAGACTAGCGGGCTCGAACACCGGGGAGCTGTTTTTT.

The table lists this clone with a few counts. CDR3 loop: CASTGSVATYGYTF. CDR3 nucleotides: TGTGCCAGTACTGGGAGCGTAGCAACATATGGCTACACCTTC. The chain recombines TRBV19 with TRBJ1-2, with D hard to call. There are 14 residues in the CDR3. Germline values: CDR1 LNHDA, CDR2 SQIVND (reference sequence). V dropped 7 bases and J dropped 5 bases, with 17 bases sitting between them.

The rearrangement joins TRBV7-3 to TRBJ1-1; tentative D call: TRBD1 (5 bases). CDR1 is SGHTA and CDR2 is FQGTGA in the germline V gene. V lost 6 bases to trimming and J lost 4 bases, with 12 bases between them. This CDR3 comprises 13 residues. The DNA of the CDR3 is TGTGCCAGCAGTTGGGGCCCCGGCACTGAAGCTTTCTTT. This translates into CASSWGPGTEAFF.

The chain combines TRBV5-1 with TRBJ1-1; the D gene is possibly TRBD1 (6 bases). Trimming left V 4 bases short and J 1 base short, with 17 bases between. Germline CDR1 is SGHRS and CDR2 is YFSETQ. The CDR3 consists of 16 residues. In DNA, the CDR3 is TGCGCCAGCAGCCCTGGGCAGGGGTTAAGGAACACTGAAGCTTTCTTT. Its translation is CASSPGQGLRNTEAFF. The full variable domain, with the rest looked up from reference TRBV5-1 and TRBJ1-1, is KAGVTQTPRYLIKTRGQQVTLSCSPISGHRSVSWYQQTPGQGLQFLFEYFSETQRNKGNFPGRFSGRQFSNSRSEMNVSTLELGDSALYLCASSPGQGLRNTEAFFGQGTRLTVV.

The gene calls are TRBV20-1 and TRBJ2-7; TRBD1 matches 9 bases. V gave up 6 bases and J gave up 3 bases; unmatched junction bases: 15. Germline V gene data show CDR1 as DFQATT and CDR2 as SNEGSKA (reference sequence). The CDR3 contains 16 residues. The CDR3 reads CSASDEPGQGFYEQYF. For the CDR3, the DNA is TGCAGTGCAAGTGATGAGCCGGGACAGGGTTTCTACGAGCAGTACTTC.

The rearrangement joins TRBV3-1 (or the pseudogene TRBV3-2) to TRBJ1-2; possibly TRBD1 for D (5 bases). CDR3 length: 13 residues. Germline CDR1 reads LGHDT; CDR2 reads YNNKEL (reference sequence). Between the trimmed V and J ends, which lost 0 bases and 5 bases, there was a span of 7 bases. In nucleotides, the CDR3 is TGTGCCAGCAGCCAAGAGGGGGGGTATGGCTACACCTTC. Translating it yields CASSQEGGYGYTF.

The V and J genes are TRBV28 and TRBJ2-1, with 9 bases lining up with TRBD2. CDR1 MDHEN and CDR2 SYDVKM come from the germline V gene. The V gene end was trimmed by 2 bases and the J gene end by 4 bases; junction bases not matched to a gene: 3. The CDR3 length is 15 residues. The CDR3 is CASSLVLAGYNEQFF. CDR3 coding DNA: TGTGCCAGCAGTTTAGTACTAGCGGGTTACAATGAGCAGTTCTTC. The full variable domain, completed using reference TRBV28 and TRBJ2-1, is DVKVTQSSRYLVKRTGEKVFLECVQDMDHENMFWYRQDPGLGLRLIYFSYDVKMKEKGDIPEGYSVSREKKERFSLILESASTNQTSMYLCASSLVLAGYNEQFFGPGTRLTVL.

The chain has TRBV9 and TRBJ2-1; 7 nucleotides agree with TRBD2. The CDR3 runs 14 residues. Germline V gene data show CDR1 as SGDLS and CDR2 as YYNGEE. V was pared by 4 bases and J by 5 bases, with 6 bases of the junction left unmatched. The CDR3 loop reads CASSPMLADNEQFF. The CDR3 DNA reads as TGTGCCAGCAGCCCCATGCTAGCGGACAATGAGCAGTTCTTC.

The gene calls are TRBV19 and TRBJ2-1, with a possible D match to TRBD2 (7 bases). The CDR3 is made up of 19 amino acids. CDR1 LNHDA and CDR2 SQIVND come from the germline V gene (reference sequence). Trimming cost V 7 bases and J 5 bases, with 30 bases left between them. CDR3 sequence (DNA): TGTGCCAGTACTGGACCGGAAAACAGGGAGAACAGCGGGAACAATGAGCAGTTCTTC. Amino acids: CASTGPENRENSGNNEQFF.